These 22 T cell receptor beta chains originate from one sample sequenced in a study of T cells in Graves' hyperthyroidism and ophthalmopathy. RNA transcripts served as the template for amplifying TCR beta CDR3 regions. First-round RT-PCR targeting the TCR CDR3 was performed with the HTBI primer set. One entry per CDR3 protein results from TCRdb running MiXCR on the multiplex PCR reads. The profile covers around 620,000 distinct CDR3 sequences, with approximately 15% appearing a single time and over 6% taken by the ten largest. Specimen: blood. These receptors came from a woman between 18 and 30 years old with Graves' ophthalmopathy.

This clonotype turned up a few times. CDR3 DNA: TGTGCCAGCAGTTACGGGTCTCAGCCCCAGCATTTT. Its protein product is CASSYGSQPQHF. The rearrangement uses TRBV6-2 or TRBV6-3 and TRBJ1-5; D remains ambiguous. Deletions cut 2 bases from V and 6 bases from J, with 5 bases between. Germline-derived CDR1 and CDR2 are MNHEY and SVGEGT. This CDR3 is 12 amino acids long.

Comments on this clonotype: Possible read error: a much larger clone is one base away. V and J are TRBV6-2 or TRBV6-3 and TRBJ2-7, with D maybe TRBD2 (6 bases). From germline, CDR1 is MNHEY and CDR2 SVGEGT. The CDR3 has 12 residues. Deletions cut 6 bases from V and 9 bases from J, with 15 bases between. The CDR3 spells CASREGSHGQYF. The CDR3 nucleotides are TGTGCCAGCAGGGAGGGTAGCCACGGGCAGTACTTC.

At least ten counts were recorded for this clonotype. The chain carries TRBV20-1 and TRBJ2-1, with TRBD2 identical over 8 bases. V was pared by 3 bases and J by 8 bases, with 15 bases of the junction left unmatched. CDR3 length: 16 residues. The germline V gene has CDR1 DFQATT and CDR2 SNEGSKA (reference sequence). CDR3 bases: TGCAGTGCTAGCGCCCCATCGGGACTAGAGTTGGATGAGCAGTTCTTC. This codes for CSASAPSGLELDEQFF.

This clonotype was counted a few times. The chain carries TRBV4-2 and TRBJ2-7, with TRBD2 as a possible D gene (6 bases). CDR3 length: 14 residues. Trimming removed 1 base from V and 3 bases from J, with 10 bases in between. Germline loops: CDR1 LGHNA, CDR2 YNFKEQ. Here the CDR3 reads CASSQGEDGYEQYF. The DNA for the CDR3 is TGTGCCAGCAGCCAAGGGGAGGACGGCTACGAGCAGTACTTC.

This clonotype was found many times. This chain uses TRBV11-2 with TRBJ2-7, with TRBD2 identical over 8 bases. J gave up 6 bases and V 4 bases, and 8 bases lay outside the gene matches. Germline assignment: CDR1 SGHAT and CDR2 FQNNGV. The CDR3 runs to 14 residues. In nucleotides, the CDR3 is TGTGCCAGCAGCTCCGGGGGGGGGCGAGGCGAGCAGTACTTC. The encoded protein is CASSSGGGRGEQYF.

This clonotype was seen more than once but under ten times. The rearrangement uses TRBV7-6 and TRBJ2-1; 12 bases are a match to TRBD2. The CDR3 runs to 19 residues. Germline values: CDR1 SGHVS, CDR2 FNYEAQ. V lost 5 bases, J lost 4 bases, and 15 bases stayed unmatched. The CDR3: CASSTGVLTSGSYYNEQFF. The DNA for the CDR3 is TGTGCCAGCAGCACAGGGGTCTTGACTAGCGGGAGTTATTACAATGAGCAGTTCTTC. Looking up the rest from reference TRBV7-6 and TRBJ2-1 gives the full variable domain: GAGVSQSPRYKVTKRGQDVALRCDPISGHVSLYWYRQALGQGPEFLTYFNYEAQQDKSGLPNDRFSAERPEGSISTLTIQRTEQRDSAMYRCASSTGVLTSGSYYNEQFFGPGTRLTVL.

This chain joins TRBV5-1 and TRBJ2-5; D call uncertain. With 2 bases removed from V and 2 bases from J, the gap between germline ends came to 7 bases. Germline V CDR1 and CDR2: SGHRS, YFSETQ. CDR3 length: 13 amino acids. CDR3 sequence reads: CASSLQTQETQYF. The CDR3 coding sequence is TGCGCCAGCAGCTTACAGACTCAAGAGACCCAGTACTTC.

The V and J genes are TRBV7-3 and TRBJ2-3; 14 bases fit TRBD2. This CDR3 has 18 amino acids. Germline CDR1 SGHTA, CDR2 FQGTGA. V trimming: 4 bases; J trimming: 4 bases; junction bases outside the gene matches: 10. The CDR3 is CASSSTGTSGSRADTQYF. Here the CDR3 DNA reads TGTGCCAGCAGCTCAACCGGGACTAGCGGGAGCCGGGCAGATACGCAGTATTTT.

The rearrangement uses TRBV4-3 and TRBJ2-2; 8 bases are shared with TRBD2. CDR3 length equals 18 residues. Trimming at V came to 2 bases and at J to 4 bases, leaving 12 bases not matched to a gene. Germline CDR1 and CDR2: LGHNA and YSLEER. CDR3 protein: CASSQSRREGRGTGELFF. In DNA form, the CDR3 reads TGCGCCAGCAGCCAATCCCGCCGGGAGGGCCGGGGCACCGGGGAGCTGTTTTTT.

This clonotype has at least ten counts. The rearrangement links TRBV20-1 to TRBJ2-5; D remains unclear. Looked up from germline, CDR1 is DFQATT and CDR2 is SNEGSKA (reference sequence). Trimming took off 5 bases at V and 4 bases at J, with 11 bases between the two ends. The CDR3 length is 12 residues. Written as DNA, the CDR3 is TGCAGTGCTTCCTGGGAAGGAGAGACCCAGTACTTC. Its translation is CSASWEGETQYF.

This clonotype was found many times. Here the CDR3 DNA reads TGTGCCTGGAGTTCGGGACAGCCTAGCGGGAGGTCGGATACGCAGTATTTT. Its protein is CAWSSGQPSGRSDTQYF. This chain joins TRBV30 and TRBJ2-3; TRBD2 matches 11 bases. CDR3 length equals 17 residues. Germline trimming cut 2 bases from V and 6 bases from J; bases unmatched to any gene: 13. CDR1 is GTSNPN, CDR2 SVGIG, per germline (reference sequence).

Only a few counts were recorded for this clonotype. The chain has TRBV20-1 and TRBJ2-1; 7 nucleotides match TRBD2. The V and J ends lost 4 bases and 12 bases, in that order; junction bases with no gene match: 9. This CDR3 comprises 12 residues. The germline gives CDR1 DFQATT, CDR2 SNEGSKA (reference sequence). This chain's CDR3 is CSAKSRGGRQFF. Here the CDR3 DNA reads TGCAGTGCTAAGTCGCGGGGAGGGCGGCAGTTCTTC.

This chain uses TRBV20-1 with TRBJ1-1, with D unclear. Between the trimmed V and J ends, which lost 5 bases and 4 bases, there was a span of 17 bases. Germline CDR1 is DFQATT and CDR2 is SNEGSKA (reference sequence). The CDR3 runs to 14 residues. The CDR3: CSAQLMQPSTEAFF. The CDR3 DNA is TGCAGTGCTCAACTAATGCAACCCAGCACTGAAGCTTTCTTT.

This clonotype was picked up many times. This sequence joins TRBV6-2 or TRBV6-3 and TRBJ2-1, with 8 bases that match TRBD2. After removal of 1 base from V and 1 base from J, the junction contained 3 bases not matched to a gene. The CDR3 sequence is 16 residues long. The germline gives CDR1 MNHEY, CDR2 SVGEGT. The CDR3 coding sequence is TGTGCCAGCAGTTACTGGCTAGCGGGTTCCTACAATGAGCAGTTCTTC. This sequence encodes CASSYWLAGSYNEQFF.

This clonotype was recorded at least ten times. The chain has TRBV11-2 and TRBJ2-2; TRBD1 or TRBD2 may be the D gene (6 bases each). CDR3 size: 18 residues. Trimming pared 2 bases from V and 0 bases from J, leaving 16 bases between. Germline V gene lookup returns CDR1 SGHAT and CDR2 FQNNGV. The CDR3 spells CASSLYPGARSNTGELFF. In DNA form, the CDR3 reads TGTGCCAGCAGCTTATATCCGGGGGCGCGTTCGAACACCGGGGAGCTGTTTTTT.

In its sample, this clonotype was seen many times. The chain couples TRBV7-9 to TRBJ2-1, with D possibly matching TRBD2 (6 bases). The germline V gene encodes CDR1 SEHNR and CDR2 FQNEAQ (reference sequence). The CDR3 length is 16 residues. Trimming took 5 bases from V and 5 from J, leaving 19 bases between them. CDR3 protein: CASSAPGTRSNNEQFF. The CDR3 region has the DNA TGTGCCAGCAGCGCCCCCGGGACTCGGTCAAACAATGAGCAGTTCTTC.

This sequence joins TRBV27 and TRBJ2-2; 13 bases line up with TRBD2. The germline CDR1 and CDR2 sequences are MNHEY and SMNVEV (reference sequence). V gave up 6 bases and J gave up 0 bases; unmatched junction bases: 7. The CDR3 is made up of 18 amino acids. The CDR3 spells CASRPLTSGRTNTGELFF. CDR3 in DNA: TGTGCCAGCAGACCATTGACTAGCGGGAGGACGAACACCGGGGAGCTGTTTTTT.

The V call is TRBV25-1, the J call TRBJ2-7, with 7 bases fitting TRBD1. V gave up 5 bases and J gave up 3 bases; unmatched junction bases: 7. The CDR3 covers 14 residues. Germline CDR1 and CDR2: MGHDK and SYGVNS. CDR3 DNA: TGTGCCAGCAGTTCGGACAGGATCCACTACGAGCAGTACTTC. This gives the protein CASSSDRIHYEQYF.

The sample holds a few counts of this clonotype. The gene calls are TRBV19 and TRBJ1-5, with D perhaps TRBD1 (5 bases). Germline V gene sequence: CDR1 LNHDA, CDR2 SQIVND (reference sequence). This CDR3 has 14 residues. The V gene lost 6 bases and the J gene lost 4 bases, with 13 bases spanning the gap. This CDR3 reads CASRRQTINQPQHF. Written as DNA, the CDR3 is TGTGCCAGTAGGCGACAGACAATAAATCAGCCCCAGCATTTT. The whole variable domain, remainder taken from reference TRBV19 and TRBJ1-5, is DGGITQSPKYLFRKEGQNVTLSCEQNLNHDAMYWYRQDPGQGLRLIYYSQIVNDFQKGDIAEGYSVSREKKESFPLTVTSAQKNPTAFYLCASRRQTINQPQHFGDGTRLSIL.

This clonotype has a handful of counts. CDR3 nucleotide sequence: TGTGCCAGCGGGGGGAGGGGCCCCGAAAAACTGTTTTTT. The encoded protein is CASGGRGPEKLFF. The V call is TRBV7-9, the J call TRBJ1-4, with a possible D match to TRBD1 (5 bases). The CDR3 covers 13 residues. The V gene's germline CDR1 is SEHNR and CDR2 FQNEAQ (reference sequence). Trimming left V 8 bases short and J 8 bases short, with 15 bases between. Drawing the rest from reference TRBV7-9 and TRBJ1-4, the complete variable domain is DTGVSQNPRHKITKRGQNVTFRCDPISEHNRLYWYRQTLGQGPEFLTYFQNEAQLEKSRLLSDRFSAERPKGSFSTLEIQRTEQGDSAMYLCASGGRGPEKLFFGSGTQLSVL.

This clonotype turned up a few times. This chain links TRBV6-2 or TRBV6-3 with TRBJ2-1; 11 nucleotides match TRBD2. Germline CDR1 MNHEY, CDR2 SVGEGT. The CDR3 length is 14 residues. J was trimmed by 12 bases and V by 1 base; bases with no gene match: 5. The CDR3 sequence: CASSYFTSGSSQFF. In DNA form, the CDR3 reads TGTGCCAGCAGTTACTTTACTAGCGGGAGTTCGCAGTTCTTC.

This clonotype was detected many times. The J gene is TRBJ1-5, the V gene TRBV2; possibly TRBD1 for D (5 bases). The CDR3 runs to 17 residues. Trimming stripped 1 base from V and 1 base from J, with 14 bases between. Germline-derived CDR1 and CDR2 are SNHLY and FYNNEI. This CDR3 is CASSEGVQGLSNQPQHF. CDR3 sequence (DNA): TGTGCCAGCAGTGAAGGAGTTCAGGGCCTGAGCAATCAGCCCCAGCATTTT.